Only one count was recorded for the clone carrying this T cell receptor (beta chain). Its specificity is unknown. The data originate from a study of shared clonotypes between healthy human individuals. At the level of the study: Researchers assigned three CD4 naive, three CD4 memory, two CD8 naive and one CD8 memory plate to each donor.

Findings of the study overall: Larger richness was generally estimated for naive than memory subsets. Clonotype sharing levels among donors were expected to vary with sequencing depth.

CDR3 length: 14 residues. Trimming shortened V by 5 bases and J by 5 bases, and 13 bases separated the two germline ends. Germline V gene sequence: CDR1 SEHNR, CDR2 FQNEAQ (reference sequence). Profiling relied on immunoSEQ multiplex PCR, and the TCRdb table lists in-frame clones only, not all of them. This sample has roughly 1.4 million clones, with approximately 98.5% found just once. The sample taken for sequencing was naive CD4+ T cells sorted from blood. Subset reported: CD45RA+ positively selected. The genes are TRBV7-9 and TRBJ1-5; maybe TRBD1 (5 bases). The origin of this receptor is a young man in good health. The CDR3 reads CASSHRGEDQPQHF. CDR3 in DNA: TGTGCCAGCAGCCACCGAGGGGAAGATCAGCCCCAGCATTTT.